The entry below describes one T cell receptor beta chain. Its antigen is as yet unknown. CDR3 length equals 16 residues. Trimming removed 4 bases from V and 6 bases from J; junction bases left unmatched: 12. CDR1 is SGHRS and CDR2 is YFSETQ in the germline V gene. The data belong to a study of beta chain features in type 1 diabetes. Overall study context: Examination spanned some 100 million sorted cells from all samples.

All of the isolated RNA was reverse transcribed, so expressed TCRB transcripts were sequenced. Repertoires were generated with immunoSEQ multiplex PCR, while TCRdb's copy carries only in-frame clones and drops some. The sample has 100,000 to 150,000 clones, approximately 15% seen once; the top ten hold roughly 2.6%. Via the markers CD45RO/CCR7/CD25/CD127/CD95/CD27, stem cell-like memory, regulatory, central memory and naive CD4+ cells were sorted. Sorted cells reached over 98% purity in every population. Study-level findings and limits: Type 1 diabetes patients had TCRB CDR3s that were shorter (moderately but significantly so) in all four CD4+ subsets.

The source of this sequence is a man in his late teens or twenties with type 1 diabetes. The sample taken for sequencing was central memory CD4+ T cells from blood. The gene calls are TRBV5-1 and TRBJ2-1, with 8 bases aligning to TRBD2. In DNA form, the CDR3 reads TGCGCCAGCAGCATTGCCGGGACTAGTCTGTCCAATGAGCAGTTCTTC. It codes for CASSIAGTSLSNEQFF.